Each of the 30 T cell receptor beta chains below was sequenced from the same sample in a study of cytomegalovirus exposure and HLA in healthy donors. It was with 60 Vbeta and 13 Jbeta primers that the PCR ran. TCRdb's copy holds only in-frame clones and misses some; the assay was immunoSEQ multiplex PCR. The repertoire table contains more than 140,000 clones. Sample: PBMCs. The receptors here all came from a woman younger than 30 in good health and CMV-seronegative.

This chain uses TRBV11-3 with TRBJ2-7; a weak D match, TRBD2 (6 bases). The germline gives CDR1 SGHNT, CDR2 YENEEA. The CDR3 consists of 13 residues. V was clipped by 5 bases and J by 0 bases, with 8 bases between them. CDR3 in amino acids: CASSTGDSYEQYV. In DNA form, the CDR3 reads TGTGCCAGCAGCACGGGAGACTCCTACGAGCAGTACGTC.

The chain is built from TRBV10-3 and TRBJ2-7; D might be TRBD1 (5 bases). V was pared by 11 bases and J by 7 bases, with 21 bases between. In germline, CDR1 is ENHRY, CDR2 SYGVKD. There are 13 residues in the CDR3. This CDR3 reads CAVLTQGTNEQYF. In nucleotides, the CDR3 is TGTGCCGTCCTGACCCAGGGTACGAATGAGCAGTACTTC.

The chain is built from TRBV10-3 and TRBJ2-6; 8 nucleotides align to TRBD1. CDR1 and CDR2 from the germline V gene are ENHRY and SYGVKD. The CDR3 is made up of 17 amino acids. V lost 4 bases, J lost 0 bases, and 5 bases stayed unmatched. CDR3: CAISVGQASSGANVLTF. CDR3 sequence (DNA): TGTGCCATCAGTGTGGGACAGGCCAGCTCTGGGGCCAACGTCCTGACTTTC.

The chain carries TRBV25-1 and TRBJ2-2, with 11 bases identical to TRBD2. Germline V lookup: CDR1 MGHDK, CDR2 SYGVNS. This CDR3 spans 18 amino acids. The junction had 7 bases not matched to a gene; V was cut back by 2 bases and J by 2 bases. The CDR3 DNA follows: TGTGCCAGCAGTGAACGTACTAGCGGGAGAAATAACACCGGGGAGCTGTTTTTT. Its translation: CASSERTSGRNNTGELFF.

This sequence joins TRBV29-1 and TRBJ2-7; D is unresolved. The V gene's germline CDR1 is SQVTM and CDR2 ANQGSEA. The CDR3 extends over 12 amino acids. The V and J ends lost 5 bases and 0 bases respectively, with 8 bases between them. This chain's CDR3 is CSVRESSYEQYF. CDR3 DNA sequence: TGCAGCGTTCGCGAGAGCTCCTACGAGCAGTACTTC.

The rearrangement uses TRBV9 and TRBJ1-1, with D unresolved. CDR3 length equals 13 residues. Germline V CDR1 and CDR2: SGDLS, YYNGEE. The ends were cut back, 0 bases at V and 4 bases at J, with 7 bases in the middle. The CDR3: CASSVVTATEAFF. The CDR3 DNA is TGTGCCAGCAGCGTAGTCACAGCCACTGAAGCTTTCTTT.

The chain uses TRBV7-3 and TRBJ2-5; TRBD1 is a possible D gene (5 bases). Germline V gene sequence: CDR1 SGHTA, CDR2 FQGTGA. Trimming left V 7 bases short and J 0 bases short, with 9 bases between. The CDR3 totals 13 residues. The CDR3 DNA is TGTGCCAGCAAACAGGAGAACCAAGAGACCCAGTACTTC. Protein: CASKQENQETQYF.

CDR3 protein: CASSLNPHMGSNEQFF. The CDR3, as DNA: TGTGCCAGCAGCTTAAACCCTCATATGGGCTCCAATGAGCAGTTCTTC. The chain joins TRBV7-3 to TRBJ2-1; D gene unclear. V was pared by 1 base and J by 6 bases, with 16 bases between. Per germline, CDR1 SGHTA and CDR2 FQGTGA. CDR3 length equals 16 residues. Full variable domain (rest looked up from reference TRBV7-3 and TRBJ2-1): GAGVSQTPSNKVTEKGKYVELRCDPISGHTALYWYRQSLGQGPEFLIYFQGTGAADDSGLPNDRFFAVRPEGSVSTLKIQRTERGDSAVYLCASSLNPHMGSNEQFFGPGTRLTVL.

The genes are TRBV4-3 and TRBJ2-3, with D perhaps matching TRBD1 (5 bases). V was clipped by 2 bases and J by 10 bases, with 22 bases between them. CDR1 is LGHNA, CDR2 YSLEER, per germline. This CDR3 is 16 amino acids long. The CDR3 sequence is CASSQTPLSSTQAQYF. The CDR3 bases are TGCGCCAGCAGCCAAACCCCCCTCTCTTCAACACAGGCGCAGTATTTT.

The V and J genes are TRBV6-7 and TRBJ1-5; 8 nucleotides match TRBD1. TRBV6-7 is an ORF for which the function is uncertain. This CDR3 region has 17 residues. J was trimmed by 4 bases and V by 3 bases; bases with no gene match: 11. CDR3 loop: CASSYLSSRTGNQPQHF. CDR3 coding DNA: TGTGCCAGCAGTTATCTCTCCAGCCGGACAGGGAATCAGCCCCAGCATTTT.

This CDR3 is CASREDRGYGELFF. The DNA of the CDR3 is TGTGCCAGCAGAGAGGACAGGGGTTACGGGGAGCTGTTTTTT. V and J are TRBV2 and TRBJ2-2; 9 positions agree with TRBD1. The length of the CDR3 is 14 residues. CDR1 SNHLY and CDR2 FYNNEI come from the germline V gene. The V gene end was trimmed by 6 bases and the J gene end by 7 bases; junction bases not matched to a gene: 6.

The chain employs TRBV5-4 and TRBJ2-7; TRBD2 agrees at 9 bases. The CDR3 has 17 residues. Germline V gene lookup returns CDR1 SGHNT and CDR2 YYREEE (reference sequence). V was pared by 0 bases and J by 2 bases, with 9 bases of the junction left unmatched. The CDR3 nucleotides are TGTGCCAGCAGCTTGGCCCGATTGAGGACTAGCGCCTACGAGCAGTACTTC. It codes for CASSLARLRTSAYEQYF.

This chain joins TRBV11-3 and TRBJ2-2; 8 bases map to TRBD2. The CDR3 is made up of 16 amino acids. Per germline, CDR1 SGHNT and CDR2 YENEEA. With 1 base clipped from V and 1 base from J, the junction kept 2 bases outside the gene matches. In DNA, the CDR3 is TGTGCCAGCAGCTTAGGGACTAGCAGGAACACCGGGGAGCTGTTTTTT. As protein: CASSLGTSRNTGELFF.

The chain is built from TRBV7-2 and TRBJ1-2; no clear D gene. CDR1 and CDR2 (germline): SGHTA, FQGNSA. V was cut by 5 bases and J by 8 bases, with 18 bases left in between. The CDR3 covers 14 residues. CDR3 in amino acids: CASSPPASGGGYTF. The CDR3, as DNA: TGTGCCAGCAGCCCACCTGCGTCAGGTGGGGGCTACACCTTC.

The rearrangement uses TRBV29-1 and TRBJ2-3, with 7 bases matching TRBD2. Germline V gene lookup returns CDR1 SQVTM and CDR2 ANQGSEA. The V and J ends lost 1 base and 6 bases, in that order; junction bases with no gene match: 1. The CDR3 has 12 residues. CDR3 sequence reads: CSVEVGGDTQYF. CDR3 nucleotide sequence: TGCAGCGTTGAAGTCGGGGGGGATACGCAGTATTTT.

V usage is TRBV6-1 and J usage is TRBJ1-1; 7 positions match TRBD1. Germline loops: CDR1 MNHNS, CDR2 SASEGT. The CDR3 length is 13 residues. V dropped 4 bases and J dropped 10; count of bases not matched to a gene: 9. In DNA form, the CDR3 reads TGTGCCAGCAGTGTAACCGGGACAGAAAGAGCTTTCTTT. This translates into CASSVTGTERAFF.

This chain joins TRBV7-8 and TRBJ2-1; 10 nucleotides agree with TRBD2. The V gene's germline CDR1 is SGHVS and CDR2 FQNEAQ. Trimming cost V 0 bases and J 8 bases; bases outside gene matches: 13. The CDR3 consists of 18 residues. This CDR3 reads CASSLARFGTSVAYEQFF. The CDR3 nucleotides read TGTGCCAGCAGCTTAGCAAGGTTCGGGACTAGCGTAGCGTATGAGCAGTTCTTC.

This rearrangement joins TRBV5-6 to TRBJ1-5; TRBD1 agrees at 10 bases. This CDR3 region has 14 residues. The J segment lost 7 bases and the V segment lost 3 bases, leaving 4 bases of the junction unmatched. Germline CDR1 is SGHDT and CDR2 is YYEEEE. CDR3 region: CASSSGTGAQPQHF. As DNA, the CDR3 is TGTGCCAGCAGCTCAGGGACAGGGGCGCAGCCCCAGCATTTT. Drawing the rest from reference TRBV5-6 and TRBJ1-5, the complete variable domain is DAGVTQSPTHLIKTRGQQVTLRCSPKSGHDTVSWYQQALGQGPQFIFQYYEEEERQRGNFPDRFSGHQFPNYSSELNVNALLLGDSALYLCASSSGTGAQPQHFGDGTRLSIL.

The chain uses TRBV4-2 and TRBJ2-1; 10 bases agree with TRBD2. Germline-derived CDR1 and CDR2 are LGHNA and YNFKEQ. With V trimmed by 0 bases and J by 7 bases, 9 bases remained unmatched. The CDR3 spans 17 residues. The CDR3 protein is CASSQETGISGRNEQFF. The CDR3 DNA reads TGTGCCAGCAGCCAAGAAACTGGAATTAGCGGGAGGAATGAGCAGTTCTTC.

On this clone itself: One end of the junction fails to match germline, which may point to a read error. The chain joins TRBV5-6 to TRBJ1-2; 8 positions match TRBD1. Germline-derived CDR1 and CDR2 are SGHDT and YYEEEE. The CDR3 spans 14 residues. The CDR3 is CASSYGTGGYDYTF. The CDR3 coding sequence is TGTGCCAGCAGCTATGGGACAGGTGGCTATGACTACACCTTC.

The chain recombines TRBV11-2 with TRBJ1-3, with D unclear. Trimming stripped 7 bases from V and 3 bases from J, with 10 bases between. CDR3 length: 13 amino acids. The germline V gene has CDR1 SGHAT and CDR2 FQNNGV. The CDR3 DNA reads TGTGCCAGCACCCCCGAGGTTGGAAACACCATATATTTT. It encodes CASTPEVGNTIYF. Full variable domain (missing parts from reference TRBV11-2 and TRBJ1-3): EAGVAQSPRYKIIEKRQSVAFWCNPISGHATLYWYQQILGQGPKLLIQFQNNGVVDDSQLPKDRFSAERLKGVDSTLKIQPAKLEDSAVYLCASTPEVGNTIYFGEGSWLTVV.

The rearrangement links TRBV4-1 to TRBJ2-1; the match to TRBD1 covers 7 bases. V was clipped by 3 bases and J by 4 bases; unmatched bases: 9. In germline, CDR1 is MGHRA, CDR2 YSYEKL. The CDR3 covers 16 residues. The CDR3 spells CASSQPHLDRYNEQFF. The CDR3, as DNA: TGCGCCAGCAGCCAGCCCCATTTGGACAGGTACAATGAGCAGTTCTTC.

The chain uses TRBV11-3 and TRBJ2-4; a possible D gene is TRBD1 (5 bases). Trimming left V 1 base short and J 10 bases short, with 20 bases between. CDR3 size: 16 residues. The germline gives CDR1 SGHNT, CDR2 YENEEA. CDR3 bases: TGTGCCAGCAGCTTAGGGGGCACCCTGGGAATAACGATTCAGTACTTC. It encodes CASSLGGTLGITIQYF.

CDR3 in amino acids: CASSLGLADRDEQYV. CDR3 sequence (DNA): TGTGCCAGCAGCTTGGGACTAGCGGACCGGGACGAGCAGTACGTC. This chain joins TRBV5-4 and TRBJ2-7, with 9 bases that match TRBD2. The V gene end was trimmed by 0 bases and the J gene end by 5 bases; junction bases not matched to a gene: 6. This CDR3 has 15 amino acids. Germline loops: CDR1 SGHNT, CDR2 YYREEE (reference sequence).

V and J are TRBV6-6 and TRBJ2-7, with D perhaps matching TRBD1 (6 bases). Germline lookup yields CDR1 MNHNY and CDR2 SVGAGI (reference sequence). With 5 bases removed from V and 6 bases from J, the gap between germline ends came to 11 bases. The CDR3 is 12 amino acids. As DNA, the CDR3 is TGTGCCAGCAGTCAGGGGACGAGCGAGCAGTACTTC. The encoded protein is CASSQGTSEQYF.

The chain links TRBV19 to TRBJ2-1, with TRBD2 matching over 9 bases. CDR3 length equals 17 residues. CDR1 and CDR2 (germline): LNHDA, SQIVND (reference sequence). Germline trimming cut 6 bases from V and 8 bases from J; bases unmatched to any gene: 17. CDR3 in DNA: TGTGCCAGTAGCCTTCCCCTAGCGGGAAGTTCTATCCATGAGCAGTTCTTC. Translated, it gives CASSLPLAGSSIHEQFF.

The chain couples TRBV6-5 to TRBJ1-5; TRBD1 agrees at 7 bases. The V segment lost 6 bases and the J segment 1 base; nucleotides outside the gene matches: 6. In germline, CDR1 is MNHEY, CDR2 SVGAGI. The CDR3 has 15 residues. CDR3 sequence: CASSLDRESNQPQHF. CDR3 bases: TGTGCCAGCAGCCTTGACAGGGAGAGCAATCAGCCCCAGCATTTT.

The chain has TRBV5-6 and TRBJ2-7, with D tentatively TRBD1 (6 bases). The V end lost 4 bases, the J end lost 2 bases, and 16 bases lay between the germline ends. The germline CDR1 and CDR2 sequences are SGHDT and YYEEEE. The CDR3 extends over 15 amino acids. The CDR3 nucleotides are TGTGCCAGCAGCCCAGCCGGACAGTCAACCTACGAGCAGTACTTC. Encoded protein: CASSPAGQSTYEQYF.

V and J are TRBV6-1 and TRBJ1-1; TRBD1 matches 11 bases. Unmatched junction bases numbered 5, after V lost 6 bases and J lost 5 bases. The CDR3 loop spans 14 amino acids. CDR1 and CDR2 from the germline V gene are MNHNS and SASEGT. This CDR3 is CASRDRGRDTEAFF. The CDR3 bases are TGTGCCAGCAGGGACAGGGGGCGGGATACTGAAGCTTTCTTT.

CDR3 sequence (DNA): TGTGCCAGCAGCTTATCCCACGGACAGGGGCAAGAGACCCAGTACTTC. Amino acids: CASSLSHGQGQETQYF. This chain joins TRBV11-3 and TRBJ2-5; 9 bases agree with TRBD1. J was trimmed by 2 bases and V by 2 bases; bases with no gene match: 6. Per germline, CDR1 SGHNT and CDR2 YENEEA. This CDR3 spans 16 amino acids.